This is a list of T cell receptor beta chains from one sample in a study of control samples from healthy donors and cancer patients. Method: immunoSEQ multiplex PCR; TCRdb's copy keeps in-frame clones and lacks some. The table lists over 150,000 clones, 75% to 95% of them singletons. Sequencing was carried out using blood. Source of these receptors: a woman between 40 and 50 years old in good health. CDR3s include the opening cysteine and the closing phenylalanine or tryptophan. D genes are given only for firm matches. Rows may omit the clone size; those that give it use once, few, many or a size class.

v_gene	d_gene	j_gene	abundance	CDR3aa	CDR3nt
TRBV12-3/TRBV12-4	NA	TRBJ2-3	NA	CASSLGTADTQYF	TGTGCCAGCAGTTTGGGAACCGCAGATACGCAGTATTTT
TRBV7-3	NA	TRBJ1-5	once	CASSRRVQVSNQPQHF	TGTGCCAGCAGCCGCCGAGTACAGGTTAGCAATCAGCCCCAGCATTTT
TRBV6-4	TRBD2	TRBJ2-2	NA	CASSLQAGTGELFF	TGTGCCAGCAGTTTACAAGCGGGGACCGGGGAGCTGTTTTTT
TRBV5-1	TRBD1	TRBJ2-7	NA	CASSSSGQGGYEQYF	TGCGCCAGCAGTTCGAGCGGACAGGGGGGGTACGAGCAGTACTTC
TRBV5-1	NA	TRBJ2-3	NA	CASSQQGLSDTQYF	TGCGCCAGCAGCCAGCAGGGCTTATCAGATACGCAGTATTTT
TRBV6-5	NA	TRBJ1-5	NA	CASSREGGGNQPQHF	TGTGCCAGCTCCAGGGAGGGTGGGGGCAATCAGCCCCAGCATTTT
TRBV4-1	TRBD2	TRBJ2-1	NA	CASSRTQGAGGDYEQFF	TGCGCCAGCAGCCGAACTCAAGGGGCGGGGGGGGACTATGAGCAGTTCTTC
TRBV6-5	NA	TRBJ1-5	NA	CASSAVYSNQPQHF	TGTGCCAGCTCTGCAGTTTATAGCAATCAGCCCCAGCATTTT
TRBV5-4	TRBD1	TRBJ1-1	NA	CASSLAGGEEAFF	TGTGCCAGCAGCTTGGCAGGGGGCGAGGAAGCTTTCTTT
TRBV6-5	NA	TRBJ1-6	NA	CASGDGLSYNSPLHF	TGTGCCAGCGGAGATGGGCTCTCCTATAATTCACCCCTCCACTTT
TRBV29-1	NA	TRBJ1-1	NA	CSVDWGDMNTEAFF	TGCAGCGTTGATTGGGGGGATATGAACACTGAAGCTTTCTTT
TRBV6-6	TRBD1	TRBJ1-3	NA	CASSRQGGADTIYF	TGTGCCAGCAGTAGACAGGGCGGGGCGGACACCATATATTTT
TRBV13	TRBD2	TRBJ2-3	NA	CASSLVAGSGGYESQYF	TGTGCCAGCAGCTTAGTCGCGGGTAGCGGGGGGTATGAATCGCAGTATTTT
TRBV6-2/TRBV6-3	TRBD1	TRBJ2-1	NA	CASSPTGGGYNEQFF	TGTGCCAGCAGCCCGACAGGGGGCGGCTACAATGAGCAGTTCTTC
TRBV7-9	NA	TRBJ2-2	NA	CASSRGEGPTNTGELFF	TGTGCCAGCAGCCGAGGAGAGGGCCCCACGAACACCGGGGAGCTGTTTTTT
TRBV5-6	TRBD1	TRBJ2-4	NA	CASSLRQGRNIQYF	TGTGCCAGCAGCTTGCGACAGGGTAGAAACATTCAGTACTTC
TRBV6-5	TRBD1	TRBJ1-1	NA	CASRPGTANTEAFF	TGTGCCAGCAGACCCGGGACAGCCAACACTGAAGCTTTCTTT
TRBV7-8	NA	TRBJ2-4	NA	CASSFPGKNIQYF	TGTGCCAGCAGCTTCCCGGGGAAAAACATTCAGTACTTC
TRBV4-2	NA	TRBJ1-2	NA	CASSPKGPSTYGYTF	TGTGCCAGCAGCCCTAAAGGTCCGTCAACCTATGGCTACACCTTC
TRBV9	NA	TRBJ2-7	NA	CASSVGLGAANEQYF	TGTGCCAGCAGCGTAGGGCTAGGGGCGGCTAACGAGCAGTACTTC
TRBV18	NA	TRBJ2-5	NA	CASSLGLIQETQYF	TGTGCCAGCTCACTAGGACTGATCCAAGAGACCCAGTACTTC
TRBV27	NA	TRBJ2-7	NA	CASSWGTTSYEQYF	TGTGCCAGCAGTTGGGGGACCACATCCTACGAGCAGTACTTC
TRBV7-9	TRBD1	TRBJ1-1	NA	CASSIGQGIPEAFF	TGTGCCAGCAGTATAGGACAGGGGATCCCTGAAGCTTTCTTT
TRBV18	NA	TRBJ1-3	NA	CASSPLHREENTIYF	TGTGCCAGCTCACCACTTCACAGGGAAGAAAACACCATATATTTT
TRBV3-1/TRBV3-2	NA	TRBJ1-2	NA	CASSPLQGQYGYTF	TGTGCCAGCAGCCCCCTACAAGGGCAATATGGCTACACCTTC
TRBV6-6	NA	TRBJ1-4	NA	CATQPTNEKLFF	TGTGCCACCCAACCAACTAATGAAAAACTGTTTTTT
TRBV5-1	TRBD1	TRBJ1-1	NA	CASSSQGQGVTEAFF	TGCGCCAGCAGCTCCCAAGGACAGGGGGTTACTGAAGCTTTCTTT
TRBV2	NA	TRBJ2-7	NA	CASSKEGGQYF	TGTGCCAGCAGTAAGGAGGGGGGGCAGTACTTC
TRBV11-2	NA	TRBJ2-5	NA	CASSLPVGAALGQETQYF	TGTGCCAGCAGCCTTCCGGTGGGGGCCGCATTGGGCCAAGAGACCCAGTACTTC
TRBV10-3	NA	TRBJ2-1	NA	CAISESSAGAHRYNEQFF	TGTGCCATCAGTGAGAGTTCAGCGGGCGCCCACCGATACAATGAGCAGTTCTTC
TRBV6-5	NA	TRBJ1-1	NA	CASTPLADRLLLSFF	TGTGCCAGCACCCCCCTCGCCGACAGACTTCTTTTGTCCTTCTTT
TRBV18	NA	TRBJ2-7	NA	CASSSGGFPYEQYF	TGTGCCAGCTCATCGGGTGGGTTTCCCTACGAGCAGTACTTC
TRBV5-1	TRBD1	TRBJ1-4	once	CASSRGSTGVDEKLFF	TGCGCCAGCAGCCGCGGTTCGACAGGGGTGGATGAAAAACTGTTTTTT
TRBV6-5	TRBD1	TRBJ1-1	NA	CASSYSDRATEAFF	TGTGCCAGCAGTTACTCGGACAGGGCGACTGAAGCTTTCTTT
TRBV6-6	TRBD1	TRBJ1-6	NA	CASSDRVNYNSPLHF	TGTGCCAGCAGTGACAGGGTCAACTATAATTCACCCCTCCACTTT
TRBV18	TRBD2	TRBJ2-1	NA	CASSPPGLAPSNEQFF	TGTGCCAGCTCACCACCGGGACTAGCACCTTCCAATGAGCAGTTCTTC
TRBV20-1	NA	TRBJ1-5	NA	CSASTNRPNQPQHF	TGCAGTGCTAGTACGAACAGACCTAATCAGCCCCAGCATTTT
TRBV6-5	NA	TRBJ1-5	NA	CASSPSGGNQPQHF	TGTGCCAGCAGCCCGAGCGGTGGAAATCAGCCCCAGCATTTT
TRBV7-9	TRBD2	TRBJ2-1	NA	CASSPPLAGGDNEQFF	TGTGCCAGCAGCCCCCCTTTAGCGGGGGGGGACAATGAGCAGTTCTTC
TRBV11-3	TRBD2	TRBJ2-1	NA	CASSFGGGREQFF	TGTGCCAGCAGCTTCGGCGGGGGTCGGGAGCAGTTCTTC
TRBV6-6	NA	TRBJ2-5	few	CASTLRGETQYF	TGTGCCAGCACGTTACGGGGAGAGACCCAGTACTTC
TRBV3-1/TRBV3-2	NA	TRBJ1-1	NA	CASSPEVSPEAFF	TGTGCCAGCAGCCCCGAGGTTTCCCCTGAAGCTTTCTTT
TRBV5-6	NA	TRBJ1-4	NA	CASSPYGGGGEKLFF	TGTGCCAGCAGCCCCTATGGAGGCGGGGGGGAAAAACTGTTTTTT
TRBV28	NA	TRBJ2-7	NA	CASSLQRKWYF	TGTGCCAGCAGTTTGCAGCGGAAGTGGTACTTC
TRBV6-6	NA	TRBJ1-1	NA	CASTPGGDWNTEAFF	TGTGCCAGCACTCCGGGAGGGGATTGGAACACTGAAGCTTTCTTT
TRBV13	NA	TRBJ1-3	NA	CASSSRQSGNTIYF	TGTGCCAGCAGCTCCAGGCAGTCTGGAAACACCATATATTTT
TRBV19	TRBD1	TRBJ1-4	NA	CASRNSGTGNEKLFF	TGTGCCAGTAGGAATTCCGGGACAGGGAATGAAAAACTGTTTTTT
TRBV4-1	TRBD1	TRBJ2-2	NA	CASSQGGQAFTGELFF	TGCGCCAGCAGCCAGGGGGGACAGGCCTTTACCGGGGAGCTGTTTTTT
TRBV28	NA	TRBJ2-3	NA	CASTLADTQYF	TGTGCCAGCACTCTGGCAGATACGCAGTATTTT
TRBV10-3	NA	TRBJ1-2	NA	CAISLDSTYGYTF	TGTGCCATCAGCCTAGACAGTACCTATGGCTACACCTTC
TRBV7-9	NA	TRBJ2-7	NA	CASLGGGLFGEQYF	TGTGCCAGCCTCGGGGGAGGACTGTTCGGCGAGCAGTACTTC
TRBV15	NA	TRBJ2-3	NA	CATSSSDSSSTDTQYF	TGTGCCACCAGCTCTAGCGACAGTTCTAGCACAGATACGCAGTATTTT